Below, 8 T cell receptor beta chains from the same sample are listed, as sequenced in a study of OX40 agonist ivuxolimab in advanced cancers. Assay: immunoSEQ multiplex PCR; the TCRdb copy retains only in-frame clones and omits some. The sample contains about 37,000 clones, more than 75% of which appear only once. Sequences were derived from CD4+ or CD8+ T cells sorted from blood, sampled in a trial of the OX40 agonist ivuxolimab. All receptors derive from an adult with an advanced solid tumor such as melanoma, head and neck, liver or kidney cancer.

The V gene is TRBV5-1, the J gene TRBJ1-4; TRBD1 might be the D (5 bases). Germline V gene data show CDR1 as SGHRS and CDR2 as YFSETQ. The CDR3 extends over 14 amino acids. Trimming took off 0 bases at V and 10 bases at J, with 13 bases between the two ends. The CDR3 sequence: CASSLAEGTAKLFF. CDR3 DNA sequence: TGCGCCAGCAGCTTGGCCGAGGGGACGGCAAAACTGTTTTTT. Full variable domain (missing parts from reference TRBV5-1 and TRBJ1-4): KAGVTQTPRYLIKTRGQQVTLSCSPISGHRSVSWYQQTPGQGLQFLFEYFSETQRNKGNFPGRFSGRQFSNSRSEMNVSTLELGDSALYLCASSLAEGTAKLFFGSGTQLSVL.

CDR3 DNA sequence: TGTGCCAGCAGCGTAGAGGGCAGCCCGGGTTCACCCCTCCACTTT. Its translation: CASSVEGSPGSPLHF. The chain links TRBV9 to TRBJ1-6; D remains ambiguous. In germline, CDR1 is SGDLS, CDR2 YYNGEE. Trimming pared 0 bases from V and 9 bases from J, leaving 13 bases between. The CDR3 covers 15 residues.

The CDR3 DNA reads as TGTGCCAGCAGCTTAGGTGGCAGGGGTGAAACTGAAGCTTTCTTT. It yields the protein CASSLGGRGETEAFF. This rearrangement joins TRBV7-3 to TRBJ1-1, with D possibly matching TRBD1 (6 bases). Looked up from germline, CDR1 is SGHTA and CDR2 is FQGTGA. V lost 2 bases and J 5 bases, leaving 15 bases between the germline ends. The CDR3 has 15 amino acids.

CDR3 nucleotide sequence: TGTGCCAGCAGCTTGCTAGAGACCCAGTACTTC. Translated, it gives CASSLLETQYF. V and J are TRBV5-4 and TRBJ2-5; D is ambiguous. The V gene lost 1 base and the J gene lost 4 bases, with 2 bases spanning the gap. CDR3 length: 11 residues. Germline loops: CDR1 SGHNT, CDR2 YYREEE (reference sequence).

This clone was detected once. The chain employs TRBV18 and TRBJ1-1, with D maybe TRBD1 (6 bases). V was pared by 3 bases and J by 0 bases, with 17 bases between. The germline CDR1 and CDR2 sequences are KGHSH and LQKENI. This CDR3 has 17 amino acids. The CDR3: CASSPRDTAIMNTEAFF. In DNA form, the CDR3 reads TGTGCCAGCTCACCCCGGGACACCGCGATCATGAACACTGAAGCTTTCTTT.

The genes are TRBV4-1 and TRBJ1-2, with 11 bases aligning to TRBD1. The CDR3 loop spans 14 amino acids. The J segment lost 4 bases and the V segment lost 4 bases, leaving 2 bases of the junction unmatched. The V gene's germline CDR1 is MGHRA and CDR2 YSYEKL. DNA of the CDR3: TGCGCCAGCAGCCCGGGACAGGGGGTCTATGGCTACACCTTC. It yields the protein CASSPGQGVYGYTF.

The rearrangement uses TRBV7-3 and TRBJ2-7; weak D call: TRBD2 (5 bases). The CDR3 is made up of 17 amino acids. Germline CDR1 and CDR2: SGHTA and FQGTGA. V was cut by 2 bases and J by 5 bases, with 22 bases left in between. CDR3 DNA: TGTGCCAGCAGCTTAGCGGACCGGGGAATGCCCACCGACGAGCAGTACTTC. Translating it yields CASSLADRGMPTDEQYF.

This clone was seen a single time. At the DNA level, this CDR3 is encoded by other sequences in the same sample as well. The rearrangement links TRBV6-1 to TRBJ1-2; D ambiguous. The length of the CDR3 is 12 residues. V was trimmed by 3 bases and J by 4 bases, leaving 6 bases between them. Germline V gene data show CDR1 as MNHNS and CDR2 as SASEGT. CDR3 sequence reads: CASSEEGYGYTF. For the CDR3, the DNA is TGTGCCAGCAGTGAGGAGGGCTATGGCTACACCTTC.